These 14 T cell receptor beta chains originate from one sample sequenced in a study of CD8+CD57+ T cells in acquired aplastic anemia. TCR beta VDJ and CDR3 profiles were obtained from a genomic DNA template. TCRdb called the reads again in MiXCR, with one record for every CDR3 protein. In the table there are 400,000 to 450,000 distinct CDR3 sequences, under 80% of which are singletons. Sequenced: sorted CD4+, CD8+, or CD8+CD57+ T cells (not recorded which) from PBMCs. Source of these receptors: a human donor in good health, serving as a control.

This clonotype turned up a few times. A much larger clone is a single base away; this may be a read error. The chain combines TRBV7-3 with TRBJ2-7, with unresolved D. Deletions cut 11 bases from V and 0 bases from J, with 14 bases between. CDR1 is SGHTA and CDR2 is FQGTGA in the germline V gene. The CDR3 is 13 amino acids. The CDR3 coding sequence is TGTGCCTGGAACCCTGGCAGCTCCTACGAGCAGTACTTC. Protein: CAWNPGSSYEQYF.

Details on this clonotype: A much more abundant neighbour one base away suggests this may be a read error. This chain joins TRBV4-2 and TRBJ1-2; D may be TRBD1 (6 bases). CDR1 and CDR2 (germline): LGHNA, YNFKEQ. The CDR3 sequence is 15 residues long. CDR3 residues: CVSSQDLGQSYGYTF. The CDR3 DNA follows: TGTGTCAGCAGCCAAGATCTTGGACAGAGCTATGGCTACACCTTC.

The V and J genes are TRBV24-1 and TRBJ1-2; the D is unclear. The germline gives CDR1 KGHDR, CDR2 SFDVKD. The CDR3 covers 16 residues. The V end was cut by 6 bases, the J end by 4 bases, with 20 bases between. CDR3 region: CATSPTPSPLFYGYTF. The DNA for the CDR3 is TGTGCCACCAGTCCGACTCCCTCTCCCCTTTTCTATGGCTACACCTTC.

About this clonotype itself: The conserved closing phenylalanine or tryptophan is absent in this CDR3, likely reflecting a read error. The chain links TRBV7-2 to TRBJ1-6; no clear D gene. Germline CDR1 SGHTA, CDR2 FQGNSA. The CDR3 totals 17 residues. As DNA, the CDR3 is TGTGCCAGCAGCTTAATCTCTGGAAGCTCCTATAATCCACCCCTCCACTCT. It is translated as CASSLISGSSYNPPLHS.

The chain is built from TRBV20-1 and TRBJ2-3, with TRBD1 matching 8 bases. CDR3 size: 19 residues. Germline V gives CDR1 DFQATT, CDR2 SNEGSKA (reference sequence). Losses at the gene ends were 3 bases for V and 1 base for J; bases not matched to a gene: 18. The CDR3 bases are TGCAGTGCTAGTACAGGGGGAATAGCGACCTCACCCCGCACAGATACGCAGTATTTT. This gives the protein CSASTGGIATSPRTDTQYF.

The CDR3 sequence is CASSRDEALGSPLHF. CDR3 DNA: TGTGCCAGCAGCCGAGATGAGGCCCTTGGATCACCCCTCCACTTT. This chain links TRBV7-2 with TRBJ1-6; D call uncertain. The CDR3 loop spans 15 amino acids. Between the trimmed V and J ends, which lost 5 bases and 10 bases, there was a span of 18 bases. Germline assignment: CDR1 SGHTA and CDR2 FQGNSA.

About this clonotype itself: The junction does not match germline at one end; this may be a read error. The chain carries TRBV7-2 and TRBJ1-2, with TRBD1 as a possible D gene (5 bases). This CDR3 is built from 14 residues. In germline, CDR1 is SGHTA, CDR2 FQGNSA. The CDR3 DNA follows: TGTTCCAGCAGCCGGGGCCAGGCAGTGGAAACCTACAACTTC. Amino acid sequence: CSSSRGQAVETYNF.

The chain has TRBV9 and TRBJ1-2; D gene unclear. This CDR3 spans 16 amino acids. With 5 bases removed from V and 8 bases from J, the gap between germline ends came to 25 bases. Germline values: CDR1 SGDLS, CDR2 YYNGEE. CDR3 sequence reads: CASRVRSNTEAFGYTF. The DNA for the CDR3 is TGTGCCAGCAGGGTAAGGAGCAACACTGAAGCTTTCGGCTACACCTTC.

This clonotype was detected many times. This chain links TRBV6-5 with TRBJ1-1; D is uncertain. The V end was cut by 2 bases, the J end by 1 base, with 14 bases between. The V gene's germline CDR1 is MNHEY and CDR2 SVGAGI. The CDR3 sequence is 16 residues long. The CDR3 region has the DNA TGTGCCAGCAGTTACGCGCCGGGCCGGGGGAACACTGAAGCTTTCTTT. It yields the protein CASSYAPGRGNTEAFF.

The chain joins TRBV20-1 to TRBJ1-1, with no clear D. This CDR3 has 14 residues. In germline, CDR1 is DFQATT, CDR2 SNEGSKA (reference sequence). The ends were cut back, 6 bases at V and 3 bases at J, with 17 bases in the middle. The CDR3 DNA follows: TGCAGTGCCCGAAACATTGGACCGGACACTGAAGCTTTCTTT. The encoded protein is CSARNIGPDTEAFF.

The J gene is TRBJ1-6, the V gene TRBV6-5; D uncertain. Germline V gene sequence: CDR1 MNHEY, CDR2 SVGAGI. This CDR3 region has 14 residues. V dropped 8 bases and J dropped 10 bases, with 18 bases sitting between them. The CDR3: CASVLGVDYSPLHF. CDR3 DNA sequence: TGTGCCAGCGTTTTAGGCGTGGACTACTCACCCCTCCACTTT.

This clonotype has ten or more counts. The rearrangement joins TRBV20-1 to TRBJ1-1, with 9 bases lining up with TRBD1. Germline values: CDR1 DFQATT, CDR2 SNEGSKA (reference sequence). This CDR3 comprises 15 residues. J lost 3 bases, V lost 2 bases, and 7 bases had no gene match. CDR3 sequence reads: CSARHADRGHTEAFF. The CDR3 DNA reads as TGCAGTGCTAGACACGCGGACAGGGGCCACACTGAAGCTTTCTTT.

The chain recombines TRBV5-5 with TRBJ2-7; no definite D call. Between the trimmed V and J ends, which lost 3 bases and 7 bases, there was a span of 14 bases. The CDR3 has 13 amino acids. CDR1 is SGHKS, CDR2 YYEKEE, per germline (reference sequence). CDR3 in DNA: TGTGCCAGCAGCTCAACTGGGTTCCTAGAGCAGTACTTC. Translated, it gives CASSSTGFLEQYF.

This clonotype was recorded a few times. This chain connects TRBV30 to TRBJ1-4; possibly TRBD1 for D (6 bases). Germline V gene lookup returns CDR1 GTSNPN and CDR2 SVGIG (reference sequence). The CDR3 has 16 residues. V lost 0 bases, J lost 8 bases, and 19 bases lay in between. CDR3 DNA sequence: TGTGCCTGGAGTGTACTGGGGGGGGGCGCAGAGGAAAAACTGTTTTTT. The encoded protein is CAWSVLGGGAEEKLFF.